Included here is one T cell receptor beta chain sequence, with context. Antigen unknown. The sample originates from a study of cytomegalovirus exposure and HLA in healthy donors. Study-wide points: The availability of immune exposure information extended only to CMV serostatus. In a later analysis, common viral pathogens appeared linked to several of the most significant clusters.

V was cut by 1 base and J by 5 bases, with 9 bases left in between. The CDR3 is made up of 14 amino acids. Germline V gives CDR1 LNHDA, CDR2 SQIVND (reference sequence). Researchers ran the PCR with 60 Vbeta and 13 Jbeta primers. Profiled with immunoSEQ multiplex PCR; TCRdb holds only in-frame clones, not every one. This table has more than 85,000 clones, around three quarters appearing once. The source is a woman between 45 and 65 years old in good health and CMV-seropositive. This chain joins TRBV19 and TRBJ1-5, with TRBD1 as a possible D gene (5 bases). Material: PBMCs. This CDR3 is CASSIGGGDQPQHF. The DNA for the CDR3 is TGTGCCAGTAGTATAGGGGGGGGTGATCAGCCCCAGCATTTT.